Below, one T cell receptor (beta chain) is given with its context. The data originate from a study of blood T cell repertoires in COVID-19. Study in general: From T cells, B-cell-depleted T cells, or PBMCs came the material, which was cDNA or gDNA.

Trimming removed 4 bases from V and 5 bases from J, with 11 bases in between. This CDR3 comprises 13 residues. Germline-derived CDR1 and CDR2 are MNHEY and SVGEGT. In the study's own analysis: Counts of nucleated cells, estimated from reference gene primer amplification, were obtained. The data were produced by immunoSEQ multiplex PCR, yet TCRdb's version contains in-frame clones alone and is incomplete. V and J calls and clone size are those listed in that table; D and trimming were worked out from the DNA. Among about 95,000 clones listed, roughly 80% were seen once. Specimen: peripheral blood. This TCR was sampled from a man aged 80 or over with COVID-19, enrolled during active disease. This chain links TRBV6-2 or TRBV6-3 with TRBJ1-1; weak D call: TRBD1 (6 bases). DNA for the CDR3: TGTGCCAGCAGTTTTGGGGGCTGGACTGAAGCTTTCTTT. It codes for CASSFGGWTEAFF.